Shown below are 5 T cell receptor beta chains from a single sample sequenced in a study of blood T cell repertoires in COVID-19. Data came from immunoSEQ multiplex PCR; TCRdb stores just in-frame clones and leaves some out. The sample includes approximately 500,000 clones, around 90% of them seen just once. Material: peripheral blood. The receptors here all came from a woman in her forties or fifties with COVID-19, enrolled during active disease.

The CDR3, as DNA: TGTGCCAGCCGGACAGCGCGCTACGAGCAGTACTTC. This sequence encodes CASRTARYEQYF. This chain uses TRBV6-5 with TRBJ2-7; a weak D match, TRBD1 (6 bases). The germline gives CDR1 MNHEY, CDR2 SVGAGI. The CDR3 is 12 amino acids. V gave up 8 bases and J gave up 3 bases, with 11 bases separating them.

The chain uses TRBV3-1 (or the pseudogene TRBV3-2) and TRBJ1-4; TRBD1 matches at 9 bases. The V segment lost 0 bases and the J segment 7 bases; nucleotides outside the gene matches: 9. This CDR3 has 17 amino acids. CDR1 and CDR2 (germline): LGHDT, YNNKEL (reference sequence). This CDR3 reads CASSQERQGGFREKLFF. The CDR3, as DNA: TGTGCCAGCAGCCAAGAACGACAGGGGGGGTTTCGTGAAAAACTGTTTTTT.

The rearrangement links TRBV14 to TRBJ1-1, with D tentatively TRBD1 (5 bases). This CDR3 is 17 amino acids long. CDR1 and CDR2 (germline): SGHDN, FVKESK. The V and J ends lost 1 base and 5 bases respectively, with 20 bases between them. CDR3 in amino acids: CASSQVMGGGPGTEAFF. The CDR3 nucleotides read TGTGCCAGCAGCCAAGTTATGGGGGGTGGGCCCGGGACTGAAGCTTTCTTT.

The CDR3: CSVEGFGGVDYGYTF. DNA for the CDR3: TGCAGCGTTGAGGGTTTTGGGGGGGTCGACTATGGCTACACCTTC. The chain is built from TRBV29-1 and TRBJ1-2; perhaps TRBD1 as D (5 bases). The CDR3 covers 15 residues. The V and J ends lost 3 bases and 3 bases respectively, with 17 bases between them. Germline-derived CDR1 and CDR2 are SQVTM and ANQGSEA.

The V call is TRBV6-1, the J call TRBJ2-3; D is possibly TRBD2 (6 bases). The germline gives CDR1 MNHNS, CDR2 SASEGT. Trimming removed 2 bases from V and 5 bases from J, with 11 bases in between. This CDR3 contains 14 residues. The CDR3 region is CASSESQGGDTQYF. The CDR3 DNA is TGTGCCAGCAGTGAATCGCAGGGAGGAGATACGCAGTATTTT.